These T cell receptor beta chains were read from a single sample in a study of blood T cells in healthy people across ages. TCRdb independently ran MiXCR on the 5' RACE reads; one entry per CDR3 protein. The sample includes about 900,000 distinct CDR3 sequences, 62% of them seen just once. The source material was blood. The receptors shown here come from a young man in good health. Both conserved end residues are part of each CDR3. The order of the fields is V gene, D gene, J gene, clone size, CDR3 protein, CDR3 DNA. The D gene is left open where the match is weak. Clone sizes are given selectively: once, few, many, or a class where the clone is expanded.

V gene: TRBV4-3
D gene: .
J gene: TRBJ1-4
clone size: .
CDR3 protein: CASSQDRRGENEKLFF
CDR3 DNA: TGCGCCAGCAGCCAAGATCGTCGGGGGGAGAATGAAAAACTGTTTTTT

V gene: TRBV7-3
D gene: TRBD1
J gene: TRBJ2-1
clone size: .
CDR3 protein: CASSLMSGQGSNEQFF
CDR3 DNA: TGTGCCAGCAGCTTAATGTCTGGACAGGGAAGTAATGAGCAGTTCTTC

V gene: TRBV6-2/TRBV6-3
D gene: .
J gene: TRBJ2-5
clone size: .
CDR3 protein: CASSSRFGRGEETQYF
CDR3 DNA: TGTGCCAGCAGTTCCCGGTTCGGGCGGGGCGAGGAGACCCAGTACTTC

V gene: TRBV7-3
D gene: TRBD1
J gene: TRBJ2-4
clone size: once
CDR3 protein: CASSLTGGEGSKNIQYF
CDR3 DNA: TGTGCCAGCAGCTTAACAGGGGGCGAAGGTAGCAAAAACATTCAGTACTTC

V gene: TRBV5-1
D gene: .
J gene: TRBJ2-3
clone size: few
CDR3 protein: CASSLGNPGTDTQYF
CDR3 DNA: TGCGCCAGCAGCTTAGGGAACCCCGGGACAGATACGCAGTATTTT

V gene: TRBV7-3
D gene: .
J gene: TRBJ1-1
clone size: .
CDR3 protein: CASSPGGRTNTEAFF
CDR3 DNA: TGTGCCAGCAGCCCCGGGGGACGGACGAACACTGAAGCTTTCTTT

V gene: TRBV28
D gene: TRBD1
J gene: TRBJ2-5
clone size: .
CDR3 protein: CASSPSGGIQQETQYF
CDR3 DNA: TGTGCCAGCAGTCCTTCAGGGGGAATACAACAAGAGACCCAGTACTTC

V gene: TRBV12-3/TRBV12-4
D gene: .
J gene: TRBJ2-7
clone size: .
CDR3 protein: CASTRWGGRHNEQYF
CDR3 DNA: TGTGCCAGCACCCGCTGGGGGGGCCGGCACAATGAGCAGTACTTC

V gene: TRBV20-1
D gene: .
J gene: TRBJ2-5
clone size: few
CDR3 protein: CSASFRQTQETQYF
CDR3 DNA: TGCAGTGCTAGTTTTCGACAGACCCAAGAGACCCAGTACTTC

V gene: TRBV4-2
D gene: TRBD1
J gene: TRBJ1-2
clone size: .
CDR3 protein: CASSPPGTGDGYTF
CDR3 DNA: TGTGCCAGCAGCCCCCCCGGGACAGGGGACGGCTACACCTTC

V gene: TRBV5-1
D gene: TRBD2
J gene: TRBJ2-3
clone size: .
CDR3 protein: CASSLQAGETDTQYF
CDR3 DNA: TGCGCCAGCAGCCTTCAAGCGGGGGAGACAGATACGCAGTATTTT

V gene: TRBV29-1
D gene: .
J gene: TRBJ2-7
clone size: .
CDR3 protein: CSVRAVSHYEQYF
CDR3 DNA: TGCAGCGTCAGGGCCGTATCCCACTACGAGCAGTACTTC

V gene: TRBV12-3/TRBV12-4
D gene: TRBD2
J gene: TRBJ2-1
clone size: .
CDR3 protein: CASSLTRSSGGTTGFF
CDR3 DNA: TGTGCCAGCAGTTTAACAAGGTCTAGCGGGGGAACAACGGGGTTCTTC

V gene: TRBV6-2/TRBV6-3
D gene: .
J gene: TRBJ2-7
clone size: .
CDR3 protein: CASSSQARGQPTYEQYF
CDR3 DNA: TGTGCCAGCAGTTCTCAGGCGAGAGGACAGCCTACCTACGAGCAGTACTTC

V gene: TRBV10-3
D gene: TRBD1
J gene: TRBJ2-7
clone size: .
CDR3 protein: CAISERGQVSYNEQYF
CDR3 DNA: TGTGCCATCAGTGAGCGTGGACAGGTTTCTTACAATGAGCAGTACTTC

V gene: TRBV6-1
D gene: .
J gene: TRBJ1-5
clone size: .
CDR3 protein: CASKGTYSNQPQHF
CDR3 DNA: TGTGCCAGCAAAGGGACTTATAGCAATCAGCCCCAGCATTTT

V gene: TRBV12-3/TRBV12-4
D gene: TRBD2
J gene: TRBJ2-3
clone size: once
CDR3 protein: CASSPGLGRTDTQYF
CDR3 DNA: TGTGCCAGCAGTCCCGGACTAGGACGCACAGATACGCAGTATTTT

V gene: TRBV20-1
D gene: TRBD1
J gene: TRBJ2-1
clone size: .
CDR3 protein: CSASWDRELDNEQFF
CDR3 DNA: TGCAGTGCTAGTTGGGACAGGGAGCTCGACAATGAGCAGTTCTTC

V gene: TRBV5-1
D gene: .
J gene: TRBJ2-3
clone size: .
CDR3 protein: CASSLWGISDTQYF
CDR3 DNA: TGCGCCAGCAGCTTGTGGGGGATCTCAGATACGCAGTATTTT

V gene: TRBV4-3
D gene: TRBD2
J gene: TRBJ2-7
clone size: .
CDR3 protein: CASSRTSSGFSYEQYF
CDR3 DNA: TGCGCCAGCAGCCGGACTAGCAGCGGATTCTCCTACGAGCAGTACTTC

V gene: TRBV4-3
D gene: .
J gene: TRBJ2-7
clone size: .
CDR3 protein: CASSQRQRITDEQYF
CDR3 DNA: TGCGCCAGCAGCCAAAGACAGAGGATAACGGATGAGCAGTACTTC

V gene: TRBV10-3
D gene: TRBD1
J gene: TRBJ1-6
clone size: .
CDR3 protein: CATRDSFDNSPLHF
CDR3 DNA: TGTGCCACCCGGGACAGCTTCGATAATTCACCCCTCCACTTT

V gene: TRBV7-2
D gene: TRBD1
J gene: TRBJ1-5
clone size: few
CDR3 protein: CASSPGQYLSQHF
CDR3 DNA: TGTGCCAGCAGCCCGGGACAGTATCTGTCCCAGCATTTT

V gene: TRBV18
D gene: TRBD1
J gene: TRBJ2-7
clone size: .
CDR3 protein: CASSRTGASYEQYF
CDR3 DNA: TGTGCCAGCTCACGGACAGGCGCCTCCTACGAGCAGTACTTC

V gene: TRBV11-2
D gene: TRBD2
J gene: TRBJ2-4
clone size: .
CDR3 protein: CASSLGLTSGKNIQYF
CDR3 DNA: TGTGCCAGCAGCTTAGGGTTAACTAGCGGGAAAAACATTCAGTACTTC

V gene: TRBV6-5
D gene: .
J gene: TRBJ2-3
clone size: .
CDR3 protein: CASSYSGVRPSTDTQYF
CDR3 DNA: TGTGCCAGCAGTTACTCAGGGGTTAGACCTAGCACAGATACGCAGTATTTT

V gene: TRBV7-9
D gene: .
J gene: TRBJ2-1
clone size: .
CDR3 protein: CASSLTLSYNEQFF
CDR3 DNA: TGTGCCAGCAGCTTGACTCTTTCCTACAATGAGCAGTTCTTC

V gene: TRBV20-1
D gene: .
J gene: TRBJ2-2
clone size: .
CDR3 protein: CSASLGFVGELFF
CDR3 DNA: TGCAGTGCTAGTTTAGGATTCGTCGGGGAGCTGTTTTTT

V gene: TRBV5-1
D gene: TRBD1
J gene: TRBJ2-3
clone size: .
CDR3 protein: CASSLEGAASTDTQYF
CDR3 DNA: TGCGCCAGCAGCTTGGAGGGGGCGGCTAGCACAGATACGCAGTATTTT

V gene: TRBV13
D gene: .
J gene: TRBJ1-2
clone size: .
CDR3 protein: CASSENRAYGYTF
CDR3 DNA: TGTGCCAGCAGCGAGAACAGGGCCTATGGCTACACCTTC

V gene: TRBV29-1
D gene: .
J gene: TRBJ2-7
clone size: .
CDR3 protein: CSVRTAVTYEQYF
CDR3 DNA: TGCAGCGTCCGGACAGCGGTCACCTACGAGCAGTACTTC

V gene: TRBV12-3/TRBV12-4
D gene: TRBD2
J gene: TRBJ2-1
clone size: .
CDR3 protein: CASSNGLATGEQFF
CDR3 DNA: TGTGCCAGCAGTAACGGACTAGCGACTGGCGAGCAGTTCTTC

V gene: TRBV20-1
D gene: .
J gene: TRBJ1-2
clone size: .
CDR3 protein: CSARDNRNYGYTF
CDR3 DNA: TGCAGTGCTAGAGATAACAGAAACTATGGCTACACCTTC

V gene: TRBV7-9
D gene: .
J gene: TRBJ1-2
clone size: few
CDR3 protein: CASSLEGATFYGYTF
CDR3 DNA: TGTGCCAGCAGCTTAGAAGGGGCCACCTTCTATGGCTACACCTTC

V gene: TRBV27
D gene: .
J gene: TRBJ1-4
clone size: few
CDR3 protein: CASRGPNEKLFF
CDR3 DNA: TGTGCCAGCAGGGGACCTAATGAAAAACTGTTTTTT

V gene: TRBV7-2
D gene: .
J gene: TRBJ2-3
clone size: .
CDR3 protein: CASSSEDRVSLVDTQYF
CDR3 DNA: TGTGCCAGCAGCTCGGAGGATAGGGTCTCCCTTGTCGATACGCAGTATTTT

V gene: TRBV7-3
D gene: TRBD2
J gene: TRBJ2-3
clone size: .
CDR3 protein: CASSYELAGGDTQYF
CDR3 DNA: TGTGCCAGCAGCTATGAACTAGCGGGGGGTGATACGCAGTATTTT

V gene: TRBV14
D gene: .
J gene: TRBJ2-7
clone size: .
CDR3 protein: CASSRGIYEQYF
CDR3 DNA: TGTGCCAGCAGCCGCGGAATCTACGAGCAGTACTTC